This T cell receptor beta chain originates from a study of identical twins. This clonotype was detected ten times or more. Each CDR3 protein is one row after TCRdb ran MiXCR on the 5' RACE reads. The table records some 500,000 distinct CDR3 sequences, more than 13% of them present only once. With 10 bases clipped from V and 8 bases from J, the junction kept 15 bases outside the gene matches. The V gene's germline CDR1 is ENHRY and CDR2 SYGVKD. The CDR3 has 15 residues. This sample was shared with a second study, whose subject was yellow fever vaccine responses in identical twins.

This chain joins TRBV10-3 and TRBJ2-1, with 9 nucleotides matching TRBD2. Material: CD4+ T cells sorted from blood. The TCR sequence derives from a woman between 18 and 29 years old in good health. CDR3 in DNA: TGTGCCACCGGCCGATTAGCGGGAGATCTCCATGAGCAGTTCTTC. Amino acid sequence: CATGRLAGDLHEQFF.